This T cell receptor (beta chain) appears in the sequencing data of a study of blood T cell repertoires in COVID-19. On the study more broadly: Acute and convalescent COVID-19 samples came from the United States, Italy and Spain.

Germline V gene sequence: CDR1 SGHVS, CDR2 FQNEAQ. The J segment lost 4 bases and the V segment lost 1 base, leaving 7 bases of the junction unmatched. The CDR3 runs to 16 residues. The assay was immunoSEQ multiplex PCR, and TCRdb's table has in-frame clones only and misses some. The sample includes about 250,000 clones, roughly 88% of them seen just once. The rearrangement uses TRBV7-8 and TRBJ2-7; 10 positions agree with TRBD1. The clonotype originates from a woman between 25 and 40 years old with COVID-19, enrolled during active disease. What was sequenced was peripheral blood. This CDR3 reads CASSLEGGQGPYEQYV. The CDR3, as DNA: TGTGCCAGCAGCTTAGAAGGGGGACAGGGGCCTTACGAGCAGTACGTC.